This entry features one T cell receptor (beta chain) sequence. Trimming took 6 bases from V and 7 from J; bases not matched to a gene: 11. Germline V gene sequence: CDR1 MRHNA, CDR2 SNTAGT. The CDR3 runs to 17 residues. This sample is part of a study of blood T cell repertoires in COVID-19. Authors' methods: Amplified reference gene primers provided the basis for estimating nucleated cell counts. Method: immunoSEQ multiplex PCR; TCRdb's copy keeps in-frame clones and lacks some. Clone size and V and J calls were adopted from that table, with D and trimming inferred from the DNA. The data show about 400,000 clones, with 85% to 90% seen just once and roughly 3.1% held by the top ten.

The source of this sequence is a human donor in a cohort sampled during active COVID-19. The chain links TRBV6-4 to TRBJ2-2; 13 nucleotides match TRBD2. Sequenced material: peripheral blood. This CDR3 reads CASSPKTSGGAGGELFF. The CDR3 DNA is TGTGCCAGCAGCCCCAAAACTAGCGGGGGGGCCGGCGGGGAGCTGTTTTTT.